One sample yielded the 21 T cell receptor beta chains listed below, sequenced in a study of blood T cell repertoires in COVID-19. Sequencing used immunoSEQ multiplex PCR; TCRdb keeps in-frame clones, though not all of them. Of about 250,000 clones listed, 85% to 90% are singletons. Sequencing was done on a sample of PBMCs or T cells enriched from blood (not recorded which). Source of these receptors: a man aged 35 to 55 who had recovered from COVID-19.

The CDR3 protein is CASSIPRGQGNPPLHF. CDR3 nucleotides: TGTGCCAGTAGTATACCCCGGGGACAGGGGAATCCACCCCTCCACTTT. This chain joins TRBV19 and TRBJ1-6; TRBD1 aligns across 10 bases. V lost 2 bases, J lost 11 bases, and 9 bases stayed unmatched. The germline V gene encodes CDR1 LNHDA and CDR2 SQIVND (reference sequence). The CDR3 runs to 16 residues.

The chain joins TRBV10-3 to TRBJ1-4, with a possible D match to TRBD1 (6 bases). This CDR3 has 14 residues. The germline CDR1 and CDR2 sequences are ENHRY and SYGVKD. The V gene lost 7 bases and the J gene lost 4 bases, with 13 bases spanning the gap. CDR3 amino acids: CAIKETGVNEKLFF. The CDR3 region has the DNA TGTGCCATCAAGGAGACAGGTGTTAATGAAAAACTGTTTTTT.

In DNA, the CDR3 is TGTGCCAGCTCACCGAGGCCGGGACTAGCGGGAGGACCGCCCTACGAGCAGTACTTC. Amino acids: CASSPRPGLAGGPPYEQYF. V gene TRBV18 combines with J gene TRBJ2-7; TRBD2 aligns across 15 bases. Germline V CDR1 and CDR2: KGHSH, LQKENI. The V gene end was trimmed by 3 bases and the J gene end by 2 bases; junction bases not matched to a gene: 11. The CDR3 runs to 19 residues.

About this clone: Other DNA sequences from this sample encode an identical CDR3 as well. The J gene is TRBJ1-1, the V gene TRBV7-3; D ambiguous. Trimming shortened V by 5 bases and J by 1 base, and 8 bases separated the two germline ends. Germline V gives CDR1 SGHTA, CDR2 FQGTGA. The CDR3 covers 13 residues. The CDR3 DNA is TGTGCCAGCAGCCTAGGTCGGAACACTGAAGCTTTCTTT. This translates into CASSLGRNTEAFF.

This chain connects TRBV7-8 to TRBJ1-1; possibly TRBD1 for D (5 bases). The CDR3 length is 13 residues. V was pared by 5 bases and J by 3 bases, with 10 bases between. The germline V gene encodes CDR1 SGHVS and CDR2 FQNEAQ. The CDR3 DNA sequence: TGTGCCAGCAGCGGGAGGGGCCACACTGAAGCTTTCTTT. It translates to CASSGRGHTEAFF.

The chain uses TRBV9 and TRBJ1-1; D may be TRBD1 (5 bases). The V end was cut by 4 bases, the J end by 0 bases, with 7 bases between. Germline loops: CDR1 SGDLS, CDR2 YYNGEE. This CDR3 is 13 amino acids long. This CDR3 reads CASSTRVNTEAFF. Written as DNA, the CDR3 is TGTGCCAGCAGCACCAGGGTGAACACTGAAGCTTTCTTT.

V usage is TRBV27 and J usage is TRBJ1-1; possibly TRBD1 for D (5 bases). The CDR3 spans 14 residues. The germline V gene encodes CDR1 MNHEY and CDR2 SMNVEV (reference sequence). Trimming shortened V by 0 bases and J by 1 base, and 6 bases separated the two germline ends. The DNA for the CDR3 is TGTGCCAGCAGTTTATCAGGGGCGAACACTGAAGCTTTCTTT. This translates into CASSLSGANTEAFF.

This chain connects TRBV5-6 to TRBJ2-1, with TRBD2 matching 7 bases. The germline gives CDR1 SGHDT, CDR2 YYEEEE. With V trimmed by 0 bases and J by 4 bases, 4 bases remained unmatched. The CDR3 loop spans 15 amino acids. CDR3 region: CASSLGRAGYNEQFF. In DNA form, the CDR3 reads TGTGCCAGCAGCTTGGGACGAGCGGGGTACAATGAGCAGTTCTTC.

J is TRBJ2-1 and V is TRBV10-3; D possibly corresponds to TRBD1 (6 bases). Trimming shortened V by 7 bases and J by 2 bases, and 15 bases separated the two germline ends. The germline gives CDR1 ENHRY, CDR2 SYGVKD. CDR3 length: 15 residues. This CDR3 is CAINTGTLTYNEQFF. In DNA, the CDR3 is TGTGCCATCAATACCGGGACATTAACCTACAATGAGCAGTTCTTC.

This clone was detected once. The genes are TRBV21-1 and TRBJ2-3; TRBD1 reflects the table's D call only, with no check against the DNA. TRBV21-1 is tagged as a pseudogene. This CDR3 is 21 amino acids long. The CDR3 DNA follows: TGTGCCAGCAGCAAAGGACCTCCTCTTGTACCTTTGGGCCTTAGCACAGATACGCAGTATTTT. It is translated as CASSKGPPLVPLGLSTDTQYF.

The CDR3 reads CASSSQGNYGYTF. In nucleotides, the CDR3 is TGTGCCAGCAGTTCCCAGGGGAACTATGGCTACACCTTC. The V gene is TRBV6-5, the J gene TRBJ1-2; weak D call: TRBD1 (6 bases). The CDR3 runs to 13 residues. Per the germline V gene, CDR1 is MNHEY and CDR2 is SVGAGI. V dropped 4 bases and J dropped 2 bases, with 8 bases sitting between them.

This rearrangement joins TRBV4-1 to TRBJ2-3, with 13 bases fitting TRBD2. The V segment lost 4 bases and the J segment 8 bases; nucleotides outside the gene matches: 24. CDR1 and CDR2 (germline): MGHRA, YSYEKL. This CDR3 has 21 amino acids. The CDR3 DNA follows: TGCGCCAGCAGCCGAGGGTTGTTGGGACTAGCGGGAAAGGGACCCGGAGTTACGCAGTATTTT. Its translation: CASSRGLLGLAGKGPGVTQYF.

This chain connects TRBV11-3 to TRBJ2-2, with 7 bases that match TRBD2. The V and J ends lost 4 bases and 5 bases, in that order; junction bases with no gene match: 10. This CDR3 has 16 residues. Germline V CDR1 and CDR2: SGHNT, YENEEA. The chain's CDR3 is CASSSGRGEDTGELFF. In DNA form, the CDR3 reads TGTGCCAGCAGCTCAGGTCGGGGGGAGGATACCGGGGAGCTGTTTTTT. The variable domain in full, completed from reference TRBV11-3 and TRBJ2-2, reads EAGVVQSPRYKIIEKKQPVAFWCNPISGHNTLYWYLQNLGQGPELLIRYENEEAVDDSQLPKDRFSAERLKGVDSTLKIQPAELGDSAVYLCASSSGRGEDTGELFFGEGSRLTVL.

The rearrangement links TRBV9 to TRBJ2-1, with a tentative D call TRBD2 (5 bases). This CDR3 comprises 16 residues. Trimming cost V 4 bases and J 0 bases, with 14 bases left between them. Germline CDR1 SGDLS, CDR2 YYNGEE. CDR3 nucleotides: TGTGCCAGCAGCCGCTCGGGGTCTAGCTCCTACAATGAGCAGTTCTTC. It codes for CASSRSGSSSYNEQFF.

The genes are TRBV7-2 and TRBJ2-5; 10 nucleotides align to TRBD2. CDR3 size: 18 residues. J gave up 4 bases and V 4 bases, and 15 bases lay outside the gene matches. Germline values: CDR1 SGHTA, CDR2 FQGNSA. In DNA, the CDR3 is TGTGCCAGCAGCTCTAGGCCCCGACTAGCGGGCCGGACAGAGACCCAGTACTTC. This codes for CASSSRPRLAGRTETQYF. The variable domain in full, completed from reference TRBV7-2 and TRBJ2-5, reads GAGVSQSPSNKVTEKGKDVELRCDPISGHTALYWYRQSLGQGLEFLIYFQGNSAPDKSGLPSDRFSAERTGGSVSTLTIQRTQQEDSAVYLCASSSRPRLAGRTETQYFGPGTRLLVL.

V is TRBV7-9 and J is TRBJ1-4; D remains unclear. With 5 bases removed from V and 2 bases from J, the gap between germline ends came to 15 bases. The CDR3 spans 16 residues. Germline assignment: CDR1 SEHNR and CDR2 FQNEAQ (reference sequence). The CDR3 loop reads CASSPQSMRTNEKLFF. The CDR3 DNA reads TGTGCCAGCAGCCCCCAAAGTATGCGCACTAATGAAAAACTGTTTTTT.

CDR3 region: CASSLGGGSTDTQYF. The CDR3 nucleotides read TGTGCCAGCAGCTTAGGAGGAGGAAGCACAGATACGCAGTATTTT. The chain has TRBV13 and TRBJ2-3; D may be TRBD2 (5 bases). The germline CDR1 and CDR2 sequences are PRHDT and FYEKMQ (reference sequence). Trimming cost V 0 bases and J 0 bases, with 7 bases left between them. This CDR3 spans 15 amino acids.

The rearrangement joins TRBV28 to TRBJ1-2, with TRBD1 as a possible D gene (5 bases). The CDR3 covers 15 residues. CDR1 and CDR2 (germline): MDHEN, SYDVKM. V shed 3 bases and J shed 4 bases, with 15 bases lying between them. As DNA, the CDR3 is TGTGCCAGCAGTTTTAATGGCAGGGTGGTCTATGGCTACACCTTC. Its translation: CASSFNGRVVYGYTF.

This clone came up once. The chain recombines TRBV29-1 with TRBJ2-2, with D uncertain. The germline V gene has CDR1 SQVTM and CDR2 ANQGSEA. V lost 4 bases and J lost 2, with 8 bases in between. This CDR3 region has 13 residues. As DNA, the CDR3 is TGCAGCGTTGCTCGGAGCAACACCGGGGAGCTGTTTTTT. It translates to CSVARSNTGELFF.

CDR3 nucleotides: TGCAGCGTTGGCGGCGAGCCTAATTCACCCCTCCACTTT. Its translation is CSVGGEPNSPLHF. The rearrangement links TRBV29-1 to TRBJ1-6; D unresolved. CDR1 is SQVTM and CDR2 is ANQGSEA in the germline V gene. Trimming left V 4 bases short and J 6 bases short, with 10 bases between. This CDR3 contains 13 residues. The full variable domain, rest sourced from reference TRBV29-1 and TRBJ1-6, is SAVISQKPSRDICQRGTSLTIQCQVDSQVTMMFWYRQQPGQSLTLIATANQGSEATYESGFVIDKFPISRPNLTFSTLTVSNMSPEDSSIYLCSVGGEPNSPLHFGNGTRLTVT.

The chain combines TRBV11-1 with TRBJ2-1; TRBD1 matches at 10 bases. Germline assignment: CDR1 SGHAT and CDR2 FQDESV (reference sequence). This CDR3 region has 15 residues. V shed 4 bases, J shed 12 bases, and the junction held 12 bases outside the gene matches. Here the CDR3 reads CASSSGTGVGDVQFF. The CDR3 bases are TGTGCCAGCAGCTCCGGGACAGGGGTTGGGGACGTGCAGTTCTTC.